Below, one T cell receptor beta chain is given with its context. This specimen belongs to a study of T cell changes during pregnancy in multiple sclerosis. V lost 5 bases to trimming and J lost 1 base, with 18 bases between them. The germline gives CDR1 SGHVS, CDR2 FNYEAQ. The CDR3 has 17 amino acids. This table comes from immunoSEQ multiplex PCR, and its TCRdb copy is limited to in-frame clones, with some not included. The sample has approximately 130,000 clones; about 96% are singletons. This clonotype was sampled from a female donor with multiple sclerosis, enrolled in a pregnancy study. The rearrangement joins TRBV7-6 to TRBJ1-5; D gene ambiguous. Specimen: peripheral blood, collected after pregnancy. The CDR3 sequence is CASSPHVVQASNQPQHF. The CDR3 DNA follows: TGTGCCAGCAGCCCTCACGTAGTTCAGGCCAGCAATCAGCCCCAGCATTTT.